The 18 T cell receptor beta chains listed next were all sequenced from one sample in a study of T cell repertoires in cytomegalovirus infection. TCRdb analysed the reads with MiXCR anew, one entry per CDR3 protein. This sample has around 710,000 distinct CDR3 sequences, with around 29% found just once. No antigen is known for these receptors. Specimen: cultured CD8+ T cells from PBMCs, collected from culture after CMV antigen stimulation. The source is a human donor in good health (CMV status not recorded). Some clones in this sample may be carry-over from other donors' samples.

This clonotype was counted at least ten times. The chain uses TRBV7-8 and TRBJ1-5, with no clear D. Trimming pared 5 bases from V and 7 bases from J, leaving 15 bases between. This CDR3 contains 14 residues. Germline assignment: CDR1 SGHVS and CDR2 FQNEAQ. CDR3: CASSPYGVKQPQHF. CDR3 coding DNA: TGTGCCAGCAGCCCTTACGGGGTAAAGCAGCCCCAGCATTTT.

This chain uses TRBV7-8 with TRBJ2-3; 14 bases map to TRBD2. The germline CDR1 and CDR2 sequences are SGHVS and FQNEAQ. The CDR3 is 18 residues long. After removal of 4 bases from V and 2 bases from J, the junction contained 8 bases not matched to a gene. The CDR3 DNA reads as TGTGCCAGCAGCTCACCCTGGACTAGCGGGGGGCTCACAGATACGCAGTATTTT. It yields the protein CASSSPWTSGGLTDTQYF.

This clonotype was seen a handful of times. V and J are TRBV28 and TRBJ2-2, with D possibly being TRBD1 or TRBD2 (7 bases each). CDR1 and CDR2 from the germline V gene are MDHEN and SYDVKM. CDR3 length: 15 residues. The ends were cut back, 6 bases at V and 4 bases at J, with 15 bases in the middle. CDR3 amino acids: CASRGEGQSTGELFF. Here the CDR3 DNA reads TGTGCCAGCAGGGGGGAGGGACAGAGCACCGGGGAGCTGTTTTTT.

V usage is TRBV14 and J usage is TRBJ2-3; the match to TRBD2 covers 10 bases. Germline lookup yields CDR1 SGHDN and CDR2 FVKESK. The CDR3 spans 17 residues. With 0 bases clipped from V and 1 base from J, the junction kept 4 bases outside the gene matches. CDR3 DNA sequence: TGTGCCAGCAGCCAAGAAACTACTAGCGGGGGCACAGATACGCAGTATTTT. This translates into CASSQETTSGGTDTQYF.

This clonotype is a singleton in its sample. V is TRBV7-9 and J is TRBJ1-6, with D unclear. The V and J ends lost 8 bases and 10 bases respectively, with 21 bases between them. The germline gives CDR1 SEHNR, CDR2 FQNEAQ (reference sequence). This CDR3 spans 15 amino acids. CDR3 nucleotide sequence: TGTGCCAGCGGCTCGGGTGACACCGTGGAATCACCCCTCCACTTT. It encodes CASGSGDTVESPLHF.

V gene TRBV12-5 combines with J gene TRBJ2-5, with 10 nucleotides matching TRBD1. Germline V gives CDR1 LGHNT, CDR2 FRNRAP. The J segment lost 4 bases and the V segment lost 6 bases, leaving 5 bases of the junction unmatched. The CDR3 totals 14 residues. The CDR3 nucleotides read TGTGCTAGTGGCCCCGGGACAGGGGCAGAGACCCAGTACTTC. Translation: CASGPGTGAETQYF.

The genes are TRBV12-3 or TRBV12-4 and TRBJ2-2; 8 bases are shared with TRBD2. V was pared by 5 bases and J by 5 bases, with 10 bases of the junction left unmatched. This CDR3 contains 16 residues. This chain's CDR3 is CASSPPGGGRTGELFF. CDR3 bases: TGTGCCAGCAGTCCCCCGGGGGGGGGGCGGACCGGGGAGCTGTTTTTT.

The V and J genes are TRBV7-8 and TRBJ1-1; 8 bases are shared with TRBD1. The CDR3 extends over 15 amino acids. V lost 4 bases and J lost 6; bases outside the gene matches: 10. CDR1 and CDR2 (germline): SGHVS, FQNEAQ. The DNA for the CDR3 is TGTGCCAGCAGCTATGAGACAGGGGCGAGGGCTGAAGCTTTCTTT. The encoded protein is CASSYETGARAEAFF.

This clonotype was seen ten or more times. The chain joins TRBV7-2 to TRBJ1-2, with D perhaps matching TRBD1 (6 bases). Trimming took off 4 bases at V and 3 bases at J, with 15 bases between the two ends. Germline loops: CDR1 SGHTA, CDR2 FQGNSA. The CDR3 has 15 residues. In DNA, the CDR3 is TGTGCCAGCAGCTCCCGTACAGGGTGGGACTATGGCTACACCTTC. It specifies CASSSRTGWDYGYTF.

The V call is TRBV27, the J call TRBJ2-7; 10 nucleotides line up with TRBD2. With 7 bases clipped from V and 1 base from J, the junction kept 7 bases outside the gene matches. Germline V CDR1 and CDR2: MNHEY, SMNVEV (reference sequence). This CDR3 is 15 amino acids long. In DNA, the CDR3 is TGTGCCAGCACCACGAGCGGGGGGGGTTCCTACGAGCAGTACTTC. It encodes CASTTSGGGSYEQYF.

The rearrangement uses TRBV7-8 and TRBJ1-2; D gene uncertain. The CDR3 consists of 16 residues. Germline V lookup: CDR1 SGHVS, CDR2 FQNEAQ. V was shortened by 3 bases and J by 2 bases, with 16 bases between the two germline ends. The CDR3: CASSFAPDPGNYGYTF. The DNA of the CDR3 is TGTGCCAGCAGCTTCGCTCCGGATCCTGGGAACTATGGCTACACCTTC.

In its sample, this clonotype was seen a few times. V is TRBV7-9 and J is TRBJ1-2; a possible D gene is TRBD1 (5 bases). The V gene's germline CDR1 is SEHNR and CDR2 FQNEAQ (reference sequence). CDR3 length: 13 residues. V lost 10 bases and J lost 4, with 16 bases in between. CDR3 amino acids: CAIPSRDPYGYTF. As DNA, the CDR3 is TGTGCCATACCGTCGAGGGACCCCTATGGCTACACCTTC. Based on the CDR3 plus reference TRBV7-9 and TRBJ1-2, the full variable domain is DTGVSQNPRHKITKRGQNVTFRCDPISEHNRLYWYRQTLGQGPEFLTYFQNEAQLEKSRLLSDRFSAERPKGSFSTLEIQRTEQGDSAMYLCAIPSRDPYGYTFGSGTRLTVV.

The chain has TRBV5-5 and TRBJ1-1, with TRBD1 as a possible D gene (6 bases). The germline V gene has CDR1 SGHKS and CDR2 YYEKEE (reference sequence). Trimming cost V 2 bases and J 2 bases, with 16 bases left between them. The CDR3 has 16 residues. CDR3 nucleotide sequence: TGTGCCAGCAGCTTCCGGGACATCGATTTAAACACTGAAGCTTTCTTT. Amino acids: CASSFRDIDLNTEAFF.

The V and J genes are TRBV27 and TRBJ2-2, with no clear D. Germline V lookup: CDR1 MNHEY, CDR2 SMNVEV (reference sequence). Trimming took off 7 bases at V and 3 bases at J, with 12 bases between the two ends. CDR3 length equals 14 residues. CDR3 loop: CASTSSGYTGELFF. The CDR3 region has the DNA TGTGCCAGCACTTCGTCTGGGTACACCGGGGAGCTGTTTTTT.

This clonotype occurred many times. The rearrangement joins TRBV7-9 to TRBJ2-1; D might be TRBD2 (5 bases). The germline CDR1 and CDR2 sequences are SEHNR and FQNEAQ (reference sequence). The CDR3 is 13 amino acids. Trimming took off 5 bases at V and 7 bases at J, with 12 bases between the two ends. The CDR3 DNA sequence: TGTGCCAGCAGCCTATCTACGGGGAATGAGCAGTTCTTC. It codes for CASSLSTGNEQFF. The full variable domain, in which reference TRBV7-9 and TRBJ2-1 provide the parts outside the CDR3, is DTGVSQNPRHKITKRGQNVTFRCDPISEHNRLYWYRQTLGQGPEFLTYFQNEAQLEKSRLLSDRFSAERPKGSFSTLEIQRTEQGDSAMYLCASSLSTGNEQFFGPGTRLTVL.

The chain employs TRBV7-2 and TRBJ2-7; the match to TRBD2 covers 10 bases. V gave up 1 base and J gave up 4 bases; unmatched junction bases: 10. The CDR3 sequence is 17 residues long. Per the germline V gene, CDR1 is SGHTA and CDR2 is FQGNSA. CDR3 amino acids: CASSLEVAGGLGYEQYF. The CDR3 DNA sequence: TGTGCCAGCAGCTTAGAGGTAGCGGGGGGCCTTGGGTACGAGCAGTACTTC.

The rearrangement uses TRBV27 and TRBJ1-1; weak D call: TRBD1 (5 bases). V dropped 4 bases and J dropped 5 bases, with 17 bases sitting between them. Germline-derived CDR1 and CDR2 are MNHEY and SMNVEV (reference sequence). CDR3 length: 15 amino acids. CDR3 loop: CASSSFGQGWTEAFF. The CDR3 coding sequence is TGTGCCAGCAGTTCCTTTGGGCAGGGTTGGACTGAAGCTTTCTTT.

This clonotype was counted a few times. The V gene is TRBV6-6, the J gene TRBJ1-2; TRBD1 might be the D (5 bases). The CDR3 is 12 residues long. V was trimmed by 7 bases and J by 8 bases, leaving 14 bases between them. Per germline, CDR1 MNHNY and CDR2 SVGAGI (reference sequence). The CDR3 sequence is CASNPGFWGYTF. In DNA, the CDR3 is TGTGCCAGCAACCCAGGGTTTTGGGGCTACACCTTC.